These 6 T cell receptor beta chains were all obtained from the same sample, sequenced in a study of glioma-infiltrating T cells. The iRepertoire nested amplicon-rescue multiplex PCR amplified TCR alpha and beta CDR3s from RNA. TCRdb reprocessed the multiplex PCR reads with MiXCR, giving one entry per CDR3 protein. The sample consists of about 3,800 distinct CDR3 sequences, 31% of them appearing once. Source material: glioma tissue, nonneoplastic brain tissue, or PBMCs (not recorded which). These receptor sequences come from a human donor with low-grade glioma or glioblastoma, undergoing nonglioma brain surgery, or in good health (not recorded which).

This clonotype was seen at least ten times. This chain uses TRBV18 with TRBJ1-2; D not certain. Germline V lookup: CDR1 KGHSH, CDR2 LQKENI. CDR3 size: 16 residues. Trimming cost V 2 bases and J 6 bases, with 19 bases left between them. CDR3 loop: CASSPSRHLDRDGYTF. Written as DNA, the CDR3 is TGTGCCAGCTCACCATCGAGACATCTCGATCGGGATGGCTACACCTTC. Full variable domain (rest looked up from reference TRBV18 and TRBJ1-2): NAGVMQNPRHLVRRRGQEARLRCSPMKGHSHVYWYRQLPEEGLKFMVYLQKENIIDESGMPKERFSAEFPKEGPSILRIQQVVRGDSAAYFCASSPSRHLDRDGYTFGSGTRLTVV.

The rearrangement uses TRBV7-2 and TRBJ1-1; D might be TRBD1 (5 bases). Germline CDR1 reads SGHTA; CDR2 reads FQGNSA. V lost 3 bases and J 11 bases, leaving 16 bases between the germline ends. There are 13 residues in the CDR3. Here the CDR3 reads CASSFQDTNTAFF. DNA for the CDR3: TGTGCCAGCAGCTTCCAGGACACGAACACTGCTTTCTTT. Full variable domain (missing parts from reference TRBV7-2 and TRBJ1-1): GAGVSQSPSNKVTEKGKDVELRCDPISGHTALYWYRQSLGQGLEFLIYFQGNSAPDKSGLPSDRFSAERTGGSVSTLTIQRTQQEDSAVYLCASSFQDTNTAFFGQGTRLTVV.

The chain employs TRBV12-3 or TRBV12-4 and TRBJ1-5; perhaps TRBD1 as D (5 bases). The CDR3 loop spans 14 amino acids. The CDR3 sequence is CASRGGVDNQPQHF. CDR3 sequence (DNA): TGTGCAAGCCGGGGGGGGGTGGACAATCAGCCCCAGCATTTT.

As to this clonotype: One base away lies a much larger clone, so this may be a sequencing read error. It is likely a read error, because the conserved phenylalanine at the end of the CDR3 is missing. V gene TRBV9 combines with J gene TRBJ1-2, with D uncertain. Germline V CDR1 and CDR2: SGDLS, YYNGEE. Trimming left V 0 bases short and J 4 bases short, with 16 bases between. The CDR3 loop spans 16 amino acids. The CDR3 loop is CASSVEGRGSVYGYTS. CDR3 coding DNA: TGTGCCAGCAGCGTAGAAGGACGAGGTAGTGTCTATGGCTACACCTCC.

This clonotype is large. The V gene is TRBV6-2 or TRBV6-3, the J gene TRBJ1-6; TRBD1 matches at 10 bases. V lost 2 bases to trimming and J lost 10 bases; unmatched junction nucleotides: 8. CDR3 size: 16 residues. From germline, CDR1 is MNHEY and CDR2 SVGEGT. The CDR3 loop is CASSYPGQGFRSPLHF. In DNA, the CDR3 is TGTGCCAGCAGTTACCCGGGACAGGGGTTTAGGTCACCCCTCCACTTT.

The chain uses TRBV6-1 and TRBJ1-5; 12 bases fit TRBD1. Germline V gene lookup returns CDR1 MNHNS and CDR2 SASEGT. CDR3 length: 15 residues. The V gene end was trimmed by 8 bases and the J gene end by 8 bases; junction bases not matched to a gene: 10. As DNA, the CDR3 is TGTGCCAGCGGGGGCGGGACAGGGGGCGGCAAGCCCCAGCATTTT. This sequence encodes CASGGGTGGGKPQHF.